This is a list of T cell receptor beta chains from one sample in a study of OX40 agonist ivuxolimab in advanced cancers. Profiled with immunoSEQ multiplex PCR; TCRdb holds only in-frame clones, not every one. This sample yields 75,000 or so clones, of which 84% are seen a single time; 25% belongs to the top ten. Sequencing used CD4+ or CD8+ T cells sorted from blood, obtained in a trial of the OX40 agonist ivuxolimab. Source of these receptors: an adult with an advanced solid tumor such as melanoma, head and neck, liver or kidney cancer. Each CDR3 is given with its conserved first and last residue.

>TRBV4-1
CASLDRAGANVLTF
>TRBV6-1
CASSGTGTDDNYGYTF
>TRBV18
CASSPGGRETQYF
>TRBV5-1
CASSLGQDLYGYTF
>TRBV6-4
CASSRLGQSYEQYF
>TRBV10-3
CAISDGTSGSQETQYF
>TRBV30
CACLGTGFYEQYF
>TRBV6-6
CASTGTSGNNEQFF
>TRBV4-3
CASSQKGQGADTEAFF
>TRBV19
CASSNPGPNSPLHF
>TRBV6-1
CASSLDRDNEKLFF
>TRBV5-4
CASSQEIRDEQYF
>TRBV7-9
CASSLRPRYGYTF
>TRBV19
CASSIRGGDTGELFF
>TRBV7-9
CASSFPGPSSYEQYF
>TRBV5-6
CASSFQGAGTQYF
>TRBV9
CASSVAQIGNTIYF
>TRBV19
CASSGRDRASPLHF
>TRBV6-1
CASSEDFTGELFF
>TRBV4-1
CASSYGNTEAFF
>TRBV11-2
CASSLNRDVYGYTF
>TRBV29-1
CSARSSSYNEQFF
>TRBV5-1
CASSFTQAGLNNEQFF
>TRBV7-8
CASSRPPGLAGLGNTGELFF
>TRBV28
CASSPSGASTDTQYF
>TRBV9
CASSPEGGELFF
>TRBV6-1
CASSVRRSSYEQYF
>TRBV6-5
CASRRGGYEQYF
>TRBV2
CASSARRLVEAFF
>TRBV5-1
CASSLAGEVDTQYF
>TRBV7-9
CASSLAGSTGELFF
>TRBV5-4
CASSFRLAGDYEQYF
>TRBV7-9
CASSLSSGGASGTQYF
>TRBV28
CASSRGRGPRQPQHF
>TRBV12-5
CASGLGSLGGVDTQYF
>TRBV11-3
CASSLDGSDTEAFF
>TRBV28
CASSSTITAGELFF
>TRBV20-1
CSAPQSDEQFF
>TRBV12-5
CASGLGAASGSNEQFF
>TRBV28
CASSLNAQGAEAFF
>TRBV30
CAWSVTDLYGYTF
>TRBV7-2
CASSLARGGTDTQYF
>TRBV28
CASSLTGSQETQYF
>TRBV19
CASCSRVEGFEQFF
>TRBV19
CASSPDVRGTEAFF
>TRBV19
CASRGQGKGVYEQYF
>TRBV7-2
CASSLGRQTNQPQHF
>TRBV7-9
CAREVRDRGDNEQFF
>TRBV27
CASSLFGLVGTGELFF
>TRBV6-1
CASSAVGEREQYF
>TRBV10-3
CAISEARGNQPQHF
>TRBV19
CASRGQPLRQPQHF
>TRBV4-3
CASSQVPGQTSGGYTF
>TRBV6-5
CASSYGLPVYVQFF
>TRBV10-1
CASSSDRRQLNTEAFF